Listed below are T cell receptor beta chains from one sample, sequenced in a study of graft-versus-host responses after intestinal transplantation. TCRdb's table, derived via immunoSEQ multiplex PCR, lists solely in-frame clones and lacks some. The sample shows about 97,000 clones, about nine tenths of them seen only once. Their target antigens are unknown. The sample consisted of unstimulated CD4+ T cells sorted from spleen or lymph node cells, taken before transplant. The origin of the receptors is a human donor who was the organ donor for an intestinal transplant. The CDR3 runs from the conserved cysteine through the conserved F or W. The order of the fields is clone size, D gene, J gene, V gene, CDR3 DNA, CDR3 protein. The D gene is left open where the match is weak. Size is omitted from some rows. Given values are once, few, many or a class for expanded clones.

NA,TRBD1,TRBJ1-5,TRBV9,TGTGCCAGCAGCGTAGGGGCAGGGGGAAATCAGCCCCAGCATTTT,CASSVGAGGNQPQHF
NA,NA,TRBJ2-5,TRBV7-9,TGTGCCAGCACCCTCTCCCGGGGGCAAGAGACCCAGTACTTC,CASTLSRGQETQYF
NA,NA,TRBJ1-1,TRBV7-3,TGTGCCAGCAGCTTAAATGGCAGAGGGGCTTTCTTT,CASSLNGRGAFF
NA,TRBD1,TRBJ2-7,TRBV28,TGTGCCAGCAGTTCCGGGACAGGGGGCAACGAGCAGTACTTC,CASSSGTGGNEQYF
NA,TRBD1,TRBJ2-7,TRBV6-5,TGTGCCAGCAGGGCTAACTGGGACAGGGAGGACGAGCAGTACTTC,CASRANWDREDEQYF
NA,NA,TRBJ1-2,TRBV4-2,TGTGCCAGCAGCCAAGACTTAAGTGGTCGGCGCAGGGTGTTC,CASSQDLSGRRRVF
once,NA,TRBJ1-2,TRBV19,TGTGCCAGTAGTATAACTGACAGGTTGTATGGCTACACCTTC,CASSITDRLYGYTF
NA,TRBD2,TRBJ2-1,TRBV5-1,TGCGCCAGCAGCGAGGTCCCTAGCGGACTTTACAATGAGCAGTTCTTC,CASSEVPSGLYNEQFF
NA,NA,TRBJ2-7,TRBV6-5,TGTGCCAGCAGTCCCCTGGCGGCCCTCTCCTACGAGCAGTACTTC,CASSPLAALSYEQYF
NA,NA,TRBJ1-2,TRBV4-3,TGCGCCAGCAGCCATTTAACGCAGGGGAACTATGGCTACACCTTC,CASSHLTQGNYGYTF
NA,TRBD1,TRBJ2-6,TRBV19,TGTGCCAGTAGTATTCGGTTCTTTTTTTTGGACAGGGAAGGTTTAGCTGGGGCCAACGTCCTGACTTTC,CASSIRFFFLDREGLAGANVLTF
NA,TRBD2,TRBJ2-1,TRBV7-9,TGTGCCAGCAGCTTAGCTCTGGGACTAGCGGGGGGGCCGCATGAGCAGTTCTTC,CASSLALGLAGGPHEQFF
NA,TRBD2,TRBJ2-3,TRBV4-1,TGCGCCAGCAGCCAAGTAGGCCTAGCGGGGGGTACCTCCACAGATACGCAGTATTTT,CASSQVGLAGGTSTDTQYF
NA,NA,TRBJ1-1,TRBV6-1,TGTGCCAGCAGTGTTGGGCAGGGATTGGCTGAAGCTTTCTTT,CASSVGQGLAEAFF
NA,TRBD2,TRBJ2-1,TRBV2,TGTGCCAGCAGACCGACTAGCGGGGTTGATGAGCAGTTCTTC,CASRPTSGVDEQFF
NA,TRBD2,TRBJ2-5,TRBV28,TGTGCCAGCAGTTTGTGGCTAGCGGGGGGGCACGAGACCCAGTACTTC,CASSLWLAGGHETQYF
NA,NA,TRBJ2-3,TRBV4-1,TGCGCCAGCAGCCAAGACCTAAACACAGATACGCAGTATTTT,CASSQDLNTDTQYF
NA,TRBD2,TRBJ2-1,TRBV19,TGTGCCAGTAGTAGGGAGCCCGGTCCGGGAGGCAACAATGAGCAGTTCTTC,CASSREPGPGGNNEQFF
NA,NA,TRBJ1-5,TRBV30,TGTGCCTGGAGTGTACGCGGGGGCGCATATCAGCCCCAGCATTTT,CAWSVRGGAYQPQHF
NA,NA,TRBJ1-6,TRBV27,TGTGCCAGCAGTTCCACCAGGGGTTCACCCCTCCACTTT,CASSSTRGSPLHF
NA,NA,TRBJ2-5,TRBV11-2,TGTGCCAGCAGCTTAGTCCCGACAGGCTTTGGGAATGTCCAGTACTTC,CASSLVPTGFGNVQYF
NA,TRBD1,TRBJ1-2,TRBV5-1,TGCGCCAGCAGGACCACAGGGGAAGGGGGCTACACCTTC,CASRTTGEGGYTF
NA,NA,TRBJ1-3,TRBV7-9,TGTGCCAGCAGCCAAGACGGACTCTCTGGAAACACCATATATTTT,CASSQDGLSGNTIYF
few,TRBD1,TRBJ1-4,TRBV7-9,TGTGCCAGCAGCCCTTTGACAGGGACTAATGAAAAACTGTTTTTT,CASSPLTGTNEKLFF
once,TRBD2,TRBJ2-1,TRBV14,TGTGCCAGCAGCCAAGACCCCCCCGGACTAGCGGGGGCAAATGAGCAGTTCTTC,CASSQDPPGLAGANEQFF
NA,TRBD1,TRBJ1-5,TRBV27,TGTGCCAGCAGTCGGACAGGGTTTAAGAAGCAGCCCCAGCATTTT,CASSRTGFKKQPQHF
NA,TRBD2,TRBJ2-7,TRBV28,TGTGCCAGCAGTTTATCGGGGGGAGGGTTTAGGGACGAGCAGTACTTC,CASSLSGGGFRDEQYF
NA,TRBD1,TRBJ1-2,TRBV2,TGTGCCAGCAGAGTACAGGGACAGGGGAGAGGCTACACCTTC,CASRVQGQGRGYTF
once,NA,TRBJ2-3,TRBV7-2,TGTGCCAGCAGTCTGTATGGCGGGGTCAACACAGATACGCAGTATTTT,CASSLYGGVNTDTQYF
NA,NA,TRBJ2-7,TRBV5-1,TGCGCCAGCAGCGGGGGGTTTAGCTCCTACGAGCAGTACTTC,CASSGGFSSYEQYF
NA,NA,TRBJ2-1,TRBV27,TGTGCCAGCAGTTTATCTACAGGGTACCTCAATGAGCAGTTCTTC,CASSLSTGYLNEQFF
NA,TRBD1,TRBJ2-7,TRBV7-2,TGTGCCAGCAGCCGGGACAGCGTCAACGAGCAGTACTTC,CASSRDSVNEQYF
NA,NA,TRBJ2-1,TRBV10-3,TGTGCCATCAGTGGGGGGGGCAGGAATGAGCAGTTCTTC,CAISGGGRNEQFF
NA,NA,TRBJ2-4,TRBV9,TGTGCCAGCAGCGTAGACCCCAGGGTTGGCATTCAGTACTTC,CASSVDPRVGIQYF
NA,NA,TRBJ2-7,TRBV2,TGTGCCAGCAGTGAGTTGCTAGAATCCGCGAAGCAGTACTTC,CASSELLESAKQYF
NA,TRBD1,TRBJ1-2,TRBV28,TGTGCCAGCAGTTTATTCCTCGGGACAGGGCTCCGAGGGAGCTACACCTTC,CASSLFLGTGLRGSYTF
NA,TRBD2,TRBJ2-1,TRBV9,TGTGCCAGCAGCGTAGCTTTTTCGACTAGCGGGGGGACTAGTTCCTACAATGAGCAGTTCTTC,CASSVAFSTSGGTSSYNEQFF
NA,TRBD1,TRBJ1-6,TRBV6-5,TGTGCCAGCAGACCGGACAGGGGATCCTCACCCCTCCACTTT,CASRPDRGSSPLHF
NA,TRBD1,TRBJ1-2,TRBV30,TGTGCCTGGACGCCAGGGCCAGGGGGTGGCTACACCTTC,CAWTPGPGGGYTF
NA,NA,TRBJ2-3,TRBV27,TGTGCCAGCAGTTCTTCAGTAAGCACAGATACGCAGTATTTT,CASSSSVSTDTQYF
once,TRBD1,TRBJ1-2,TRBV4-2,TGTGCCAGCAGCCACCCCAAGGCTGGACAGGGGCACTATGGCTACACCTTC,CASSHPKAGQGHYGYTF
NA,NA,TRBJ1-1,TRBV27,TGTGCCAGCAGTTCCAGGGTAAAAGCTTTCTTT,CASSSRVKAFF